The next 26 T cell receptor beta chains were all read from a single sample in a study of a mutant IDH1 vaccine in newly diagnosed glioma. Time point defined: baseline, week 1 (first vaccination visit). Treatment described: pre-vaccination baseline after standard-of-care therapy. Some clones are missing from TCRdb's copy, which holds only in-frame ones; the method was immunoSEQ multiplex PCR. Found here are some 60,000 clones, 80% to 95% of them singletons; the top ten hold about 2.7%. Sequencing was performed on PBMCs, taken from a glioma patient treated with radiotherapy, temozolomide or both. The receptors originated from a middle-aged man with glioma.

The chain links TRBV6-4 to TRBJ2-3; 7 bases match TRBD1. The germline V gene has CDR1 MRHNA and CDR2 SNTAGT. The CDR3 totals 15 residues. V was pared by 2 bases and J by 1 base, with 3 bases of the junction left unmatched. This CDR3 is CASSDGQEGTDTQYF. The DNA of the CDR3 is TGTGCCAGCAGTGACGGACAGGAGGGCACAGATACGCAGTATTTT.

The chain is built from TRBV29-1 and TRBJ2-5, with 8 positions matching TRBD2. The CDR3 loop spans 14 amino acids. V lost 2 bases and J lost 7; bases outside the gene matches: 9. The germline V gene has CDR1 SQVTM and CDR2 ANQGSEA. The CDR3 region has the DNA TGCAGCGTTGAAACTCACCCCGGGGGGGGGACCCAGTACTTC. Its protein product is CSVETHPGGGTQYF.

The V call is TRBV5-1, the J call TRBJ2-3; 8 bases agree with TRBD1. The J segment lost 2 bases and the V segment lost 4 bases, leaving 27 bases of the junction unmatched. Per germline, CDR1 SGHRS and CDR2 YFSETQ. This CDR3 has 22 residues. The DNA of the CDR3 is TGCGCCAGCAGCCACTGGACAGGGCAAGGGACTCCAACCATGGTCTTCACAGATACGCAGTATTTT. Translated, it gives CASSHWTGQGTPTMVFTDTQYF.

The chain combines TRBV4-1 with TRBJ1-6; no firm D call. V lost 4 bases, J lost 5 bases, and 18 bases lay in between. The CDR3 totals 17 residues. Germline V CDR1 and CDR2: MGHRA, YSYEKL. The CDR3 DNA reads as TGCGCCAGCAGCCTCGAGCGGGTGCGGTCCCATAATTCACCCCTCCACTTT. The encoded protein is CASSLERVRSHNSPLHF.

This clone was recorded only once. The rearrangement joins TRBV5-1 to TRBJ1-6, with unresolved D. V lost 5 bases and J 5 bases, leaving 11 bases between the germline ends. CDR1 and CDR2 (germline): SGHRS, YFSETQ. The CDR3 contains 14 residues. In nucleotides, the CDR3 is TGCGCCAGCAGACGGGGTTCAAATAATTCACCCCTCCACTTT. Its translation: CASRRGSNNSPLHF.

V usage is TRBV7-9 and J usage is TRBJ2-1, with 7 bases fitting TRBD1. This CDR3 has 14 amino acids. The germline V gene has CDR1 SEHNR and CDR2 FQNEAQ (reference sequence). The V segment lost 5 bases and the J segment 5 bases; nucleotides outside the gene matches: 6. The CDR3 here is CASSLYTGDNEQFF. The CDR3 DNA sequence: TGTGCCAGCAGCCTATATACAGGGGACAATGAGCAGTTCTTC.

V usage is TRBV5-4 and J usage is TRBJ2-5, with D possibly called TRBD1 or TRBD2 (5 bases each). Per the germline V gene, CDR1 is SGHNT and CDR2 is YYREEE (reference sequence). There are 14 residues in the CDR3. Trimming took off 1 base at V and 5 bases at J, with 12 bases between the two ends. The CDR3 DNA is TGTGCCAGCAGCTTGACGGGGCAGGGTGAGACCCAGTACTTC. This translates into CASSLTGQGETQYF. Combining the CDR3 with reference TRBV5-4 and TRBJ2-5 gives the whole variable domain ETGVTQSPTHLIKTRGQQVTLRCSSQSGHNTVSWYQQALGQGPQFIFQYYREEENGRGNFPPRFSGLQFPNYSSELNVNALELDDSALYLCASSLTGQGETQYFGPGTRLLVL.

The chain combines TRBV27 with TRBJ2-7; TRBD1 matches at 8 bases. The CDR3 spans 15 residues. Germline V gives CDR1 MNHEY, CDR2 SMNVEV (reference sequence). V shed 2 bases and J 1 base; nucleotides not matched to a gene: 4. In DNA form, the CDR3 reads TGTGCCAGCAGTTTAGACAGGGGCCGATCCTACGAGCAGTACTTC. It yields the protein CASSLDRGRSYEQYF.

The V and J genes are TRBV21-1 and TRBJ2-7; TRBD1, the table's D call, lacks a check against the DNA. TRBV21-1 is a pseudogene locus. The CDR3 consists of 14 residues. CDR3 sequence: CASSNGQDNYEQYF. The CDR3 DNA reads TGTGCCAGCAGCAACGGACAGGATAACTACGAGCAGTACTTC.

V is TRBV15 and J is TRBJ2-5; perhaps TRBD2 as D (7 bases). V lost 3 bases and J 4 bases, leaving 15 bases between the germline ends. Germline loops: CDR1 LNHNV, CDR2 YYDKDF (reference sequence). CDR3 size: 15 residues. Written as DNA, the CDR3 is TGTGCCACCAGCAGGGGAGGGGGAGTGGTAGAGACCCAGTACTTC. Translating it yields CATSRGGGVVETQYF.

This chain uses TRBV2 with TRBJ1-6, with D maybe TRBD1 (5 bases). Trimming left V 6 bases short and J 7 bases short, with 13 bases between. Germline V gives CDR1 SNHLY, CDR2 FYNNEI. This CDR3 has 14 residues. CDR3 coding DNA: TGTGCCAGCAGCCAGGGACTGGGGAATTCACCCCTCCACTTT. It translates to CASSQGLGNSPLHF.

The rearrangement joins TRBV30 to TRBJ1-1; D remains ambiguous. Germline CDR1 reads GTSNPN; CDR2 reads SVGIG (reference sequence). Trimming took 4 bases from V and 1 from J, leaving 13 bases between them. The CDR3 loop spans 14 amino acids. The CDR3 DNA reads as TGTGCCTGGACCCCCGGCCCCTGGAACACTGAAGCTTTCTTT. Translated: CAWTPGPWNTEAFF.

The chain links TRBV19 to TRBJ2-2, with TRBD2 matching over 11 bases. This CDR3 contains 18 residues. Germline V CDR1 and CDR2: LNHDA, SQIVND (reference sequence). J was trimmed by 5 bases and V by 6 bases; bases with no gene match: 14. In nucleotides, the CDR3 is TGTGCCAGTAGGCGAGTAGGGCTAGCGGGGGGACGGACCGGGGAGCTGTTTTTT. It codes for CASRRVGLAGGRTGELFF.

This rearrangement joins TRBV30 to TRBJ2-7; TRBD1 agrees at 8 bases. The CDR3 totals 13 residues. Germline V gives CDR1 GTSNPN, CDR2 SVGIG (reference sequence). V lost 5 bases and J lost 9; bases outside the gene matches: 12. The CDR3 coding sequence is TGTGCCTGGGCGGGACAGGCCAAAGGGGCGCAGTACTTC. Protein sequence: CAWAGQAKGAQYF.

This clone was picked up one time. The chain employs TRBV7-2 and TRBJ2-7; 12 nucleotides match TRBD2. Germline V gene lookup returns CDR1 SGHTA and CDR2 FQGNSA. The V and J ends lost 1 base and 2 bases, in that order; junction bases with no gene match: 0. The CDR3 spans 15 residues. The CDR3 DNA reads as TGTGCCAGCAGCTTAGGACTAGCGGGGGCCTACGAGCAGTACTTC. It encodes CASSLGLAGAYEQYF. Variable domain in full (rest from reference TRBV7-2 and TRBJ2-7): GAGVSQSPSNKVTEKGKDVELRCDPISGHTALYWYRQSLGQGLEFLIYFQGNSAPDKSGLPSDRFSAERTGGSVSTLTIQRTQQEDSAVYLCASSLGLAGAYEQYFGPGTRLTVT.

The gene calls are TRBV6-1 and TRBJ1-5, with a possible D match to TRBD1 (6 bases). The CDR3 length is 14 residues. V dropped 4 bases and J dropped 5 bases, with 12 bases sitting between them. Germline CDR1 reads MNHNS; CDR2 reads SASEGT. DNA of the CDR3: TGTGCCAGCAGTGGGCGACAGGCTTATCAGCCCCAGCATTTT. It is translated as CASSGRQAYQPQHF.

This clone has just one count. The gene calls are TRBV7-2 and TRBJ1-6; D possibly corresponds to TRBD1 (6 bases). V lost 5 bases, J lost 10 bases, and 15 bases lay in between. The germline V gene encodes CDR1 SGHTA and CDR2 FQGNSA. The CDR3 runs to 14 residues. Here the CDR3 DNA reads TGTGCCAGCAGCCCAAGGGGGGGTGGGTCACCCCTCCACTTT. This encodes CASSPRGGGSPLHF.

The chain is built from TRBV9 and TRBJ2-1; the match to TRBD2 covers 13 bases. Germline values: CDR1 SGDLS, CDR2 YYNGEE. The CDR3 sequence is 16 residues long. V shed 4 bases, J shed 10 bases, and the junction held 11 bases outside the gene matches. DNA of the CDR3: TGTGCCAGCAGCATCGGACTAGCGGGAGCCGGGGGGGAGCAGTTCTTC. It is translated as CASSIGLAGAGGEQFF. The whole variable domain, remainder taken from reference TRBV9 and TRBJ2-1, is DSGVTQTPKHLITATGQRVTLRCSPRSGDLSVYWYQQSLDQGLQFLIQYYNGEERAKGNILERFSAQQFPDLHSELNLSSLELGDSALYFCASSIGLAGAGGEQFFGPGTRLTVL.

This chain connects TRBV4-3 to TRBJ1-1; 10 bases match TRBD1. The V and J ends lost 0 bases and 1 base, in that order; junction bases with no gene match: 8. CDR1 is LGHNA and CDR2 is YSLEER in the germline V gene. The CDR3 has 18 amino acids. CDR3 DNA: TGCGCCAGCAGCCAAGAACAGACAGGGGGCTCGAAGAACACTGAAGCTTTCTTT. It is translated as CASSQEQTGGSKNTEAFF.

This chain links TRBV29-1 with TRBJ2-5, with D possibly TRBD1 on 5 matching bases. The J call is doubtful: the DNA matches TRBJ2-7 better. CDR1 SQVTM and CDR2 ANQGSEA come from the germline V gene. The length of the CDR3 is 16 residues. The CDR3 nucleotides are TGCAGCGTTCAGGGCTTGTTGGGCCCGCTTTCCTACGAGCAGTACTTC. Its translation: CSVQGLLGPLSYEQYF.

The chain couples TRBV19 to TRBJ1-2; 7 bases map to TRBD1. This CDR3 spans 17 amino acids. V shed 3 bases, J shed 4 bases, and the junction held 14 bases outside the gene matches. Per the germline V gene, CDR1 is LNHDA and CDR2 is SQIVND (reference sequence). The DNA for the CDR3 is TGTGCCAGTAGTATTACCCCAACAGGGGAGAGCGGCTATGGCTACACCTTC. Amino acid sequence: CASSITPTGESGYGYTF. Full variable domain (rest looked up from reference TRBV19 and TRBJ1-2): DGGITQSPKYLFRKEGQNVTLSCEQNLNHDAMYWYRQDPGQGLRLIYYSQIVNDFQKGDIAEGYSVSREKKESFPLTVTSAQKNPTAFYLCASSITPTGESGYGYTFGSGTRLTVV.

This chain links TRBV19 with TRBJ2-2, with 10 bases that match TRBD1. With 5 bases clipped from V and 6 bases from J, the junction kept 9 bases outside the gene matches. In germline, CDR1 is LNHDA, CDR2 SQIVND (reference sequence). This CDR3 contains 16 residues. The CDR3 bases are TGTGCCAGTAGTGCACCGGGACAGGGGTTCCCCGGGGAGCTGTTTTTT. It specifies CASSAPGQGFPGELFF.

The CDR3 DNA reads TGTGCCAGCAGCCAAGTGGTCACCCTGAACACTGAAGCTTTCTTT. It specifies CASSQVVTLNTEAFF. The rearrangement joins TRBV4-2 to TRBJ1-1; unclear D gene. The length of the CDR3 is 15 residues. CDR1 and CDR2 from the germline V gene are LGHNA and YNFKEQ. V lost 1 base to trimming and J lost 0 bases, with 9 bases between them.

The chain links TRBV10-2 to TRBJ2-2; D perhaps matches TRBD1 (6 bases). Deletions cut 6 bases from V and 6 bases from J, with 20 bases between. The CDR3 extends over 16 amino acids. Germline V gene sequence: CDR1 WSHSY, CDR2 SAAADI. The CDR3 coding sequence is TGCGCCAGCAGCCCGAGAGGTAGAGGGGGTTCCGGGGAGCTGTTTTTT. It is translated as CASSPRGRGGSGELFF.

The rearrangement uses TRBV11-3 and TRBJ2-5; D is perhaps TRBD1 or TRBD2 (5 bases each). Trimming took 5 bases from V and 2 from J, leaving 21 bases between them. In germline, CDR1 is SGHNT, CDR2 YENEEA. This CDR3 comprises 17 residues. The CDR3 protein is CASSPGTGTTPQETQYF. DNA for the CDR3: TGTGCCAGCAGCCCAGGGACGGGAACTACGCCACAAGAGACCCAGTACTTC.

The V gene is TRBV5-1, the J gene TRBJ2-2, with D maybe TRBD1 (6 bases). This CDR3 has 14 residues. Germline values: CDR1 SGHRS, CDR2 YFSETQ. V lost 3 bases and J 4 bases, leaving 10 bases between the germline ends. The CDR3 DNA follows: TGCGCCAGCAGCTCCGGGACACTCACCGGGGAGCTGTTTTTT. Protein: CASSSGTLTGELFF.